The 31 T cell receptor beta chains below all came from one sample that was sequenced in a study of blood T cell repertoires in COVID-19. Some clones are missing from TCRdb's copy, which holds only in-frame ones; the method was immunoSEQ multiplex PCR. The sample carries roughly 110,000 clones, around 83% recorded once. The sequenced material came from peripheral blood. The receptors come from a woman aged 60 to 75 with COVID-19, enrolled during active disease.

The chain combines TRBV5-1 with TRBJ1-1; 8 bases match TRBD1. V lost 4 bases, J lost 4 bases, and 3 bases stayed unmatched. CDR3 length: 13 amino acids. Looked up from germline, CDR1 is SGHRS and CDR2 is YFSETQ. In DNA, the CDR3 is TGCGCCAGCAGCAAACAGGGGGGCACTGAAGCTTTCTTT. Its protein is CASSKQGGTEAFF. The entire variable domain, with the rest obtained from reference TRBV5-1 and TRBJ1-1, is as follows: KAGVTQTPRYLIKTRGQQVTLSCSPISGHRSVSWYQQTPGQGLQFLFEYFSETQRNKGNFPGRFSGRQFSNSRSEMNVSTLELGDSALYLCASSKQGGTEAFFGQGTRLTVV.

This clone was detected only once. The V and J genes are TRBV7-8 and TRBJ1-6; D uncertain. CDR1 and CDR2 from the germline V gene are SGHVS and FQNEAQ. Trimming took off 5 bases at V and 3 bases at J, with 11 bases between the two ends. The CDR3 is 15 amino acids. The chain's CDR3 is CASSTYGIYNSPLHF. The CDR3 DNA follows: TGTGCCAGCAGCACTTACGGGATCTATAATTCACCCCTCCACTTT.

This sequence joins TRBV12-3 or TRBV12-4 and TRBJ1-1, with 9 bases identical to TRBD1. With V trimmed by 6 bases and J by 11 bases, 10 bases remained unmatched. The CDR3 contains 13 residues. The CDR3 region is CASREQGASVAFF. CDR3 nucleotides: TGTGCCAGCAGGGAACAGGGGGCGAGTGTGGCTTTCTTT.

The gene calls are TRBV9 and TRBJ1-2; 7 bases match TRBD1. This CDR3 comprises 12 residues. V shed 4 bases and J 8 bases; nucleotides not matched to a gene: 5. The germline CDR1 and CDR2 sequences are SGDLS and YYNGEE. The CDR3 DNA follows: TGTGCCAGCAGCAACCGGGACAGAGGCTACACCTTC. This translates into CASSNRDRGYTF.

The rearrangement links TRBV15 to TRBJ1-5; D call uncertain. Germline CDR1 reads LNHNV; CDR2 reads YYDKDF (reference sequence). CDR3 length equals 14 residues. The V end lost 5 bases, the J end lost 4 bases, and 12 bases lay between the germline ends. The CDR3 DNA sequence: TGTGCCACCAGCGCGCGGGGAGGGAATCAGCCCCAGCATTTT. It is translated as CATSARGGNQPQHF.

Here the CDR3 DNA reads TGTGCCAGCAGCCGGTACAGGGAAAGGTCCTACGAGCAGTACTTC. Its protein is CASSRYRERSYEQYF. The gene calls are TRBV5-6 and TRBJ2-7; the D gene is possibly TRBD1 (6 bases). This CDR3 comprises 15 residues. Germline CDR1 is SGHDT and CDR2 is YYEEEE. The V end lost 4 bases, the J end lost 1 base, and 15 bases lay between the germline ends.

Only one count was recorded for this clone. V gene TRBV6-5 combines with J gene TRBJ2-7; 9 nucleotides align to TRBD1. This CDR3 has 13 residues. The junction had 6 bases not matched to a gene; V was cut back by 8 bases and J by 4 bases. In germline, CDR1 is MNHEY, CDR2 SVGAGI. CDR3 DNA sequence: TGTGCCAGCCAACAGGGGGCAGGATACGAGCAGTACTTC. Its protein product is CASQQGAGYEQYF.

The V call is TRBV7-3, the J call TRBJ2-2; 10 nucleotides line up with TRBD1. The germline V gene has CDR1 SGHTA and CDR2 FQGTGA. Trimming cost V 3 bases and J 4 bases; bases outside gene matches: 5. The CDR3 consists of 16 residues. The CDR3 DNA reads as TGTGCCAGCAGCTTGGGGACAGGGGAGAGCACCGGGGAGCTGTTTTTT. Translation: CASSLGTGESTGELFF.

This clone was observed once. The J gene is TRBJ2-5, the V gene TRBV12-3 or TRBV12-4; no clear D gene. Trimming took 2 bases from V and 13 from J, leaving 11 bases between them. The CDR3 runs to 11 residues. In DNA form, the CDR3 reads TGTGCCAGCAGTTTACGAGAGCTGTTGTACTTC. The encoded protein is CASSLRELLYF.

This chain links TRBV5-5 with TRBJ1-3, with a tentative D call TRBD1 (5 bases). The CDR3 consists of 15 residues. V was shortened by 4 bases and J by 2 bases, with 13 bases between the two germline ends. Germline V gene sequence: CDR1 SGHKS, CDR2 YYEKEE (reference sequence). CDR3 nucleotides: TGTGCCAGCAGCGATCGACAGCCTGCTGGAAACACCATATATTTT. Amino acids: CASSDRQPAGNTIYF. The variable domain in full, completed from reference TRBV5-5 and TRBJ1-3, reads DAGVTQSPTHLIKTRGQQVTLRCSPISGHKSVSWYQQVLGQGPQFIFQYYEKEERGRGNFPDRFSARQFPNYSSELNVNALLLGDSALYLCASSDRQPAGNTIYFGEGSWLTVV.

This clone was observed a few times. The CDR3 DNA reads as TGTGCCAGCAGTTTCGGGACAGGGGGTGAAGCTTTCTTT. Protein sequence: CASSFGTGGEAFF. The V gene is TRBV12-3 or TRBV12-4, the J gene TRBJ1-1, with TRBD1 identical over 11 bases. The CDR3 covers 13 residues. J gave up 7 bases and V 3 bases, and 1 base lay outside the gene matches.

The chain combines TRBV5-1 with TRBJ1-1; TRBD1 matches at 7 bases. From germline, CDR1 is SGHRS and CDR2 YFSETQ. J gave up 7 bases and V 5 bases, and 14 bases lay outside the gene matches. The CDR3 is 15 amino acids. The CDR3 DNA follows: TGCGCCAGCAGAGCGGGGGGGACAGAACAGAGTGAAGCTTTCTTT. This encodes CASRAGGTEQSEAFF.

The rearrangement links TRBV6-5 to TRBJ1-1; D is unclear. The CDR3 is made up of 11 amino acids. The germline CDR1 and CDR2 sequences are MNHEY and SVGAGI. V dropped 6 bases and J dropped 3 bases, with 5 bases sitting between them. In DNA form, the CDR3 reads TGTGCCAGCAGGGAGGACACTGAAGCTTTCTTT. It yields the protein CASREDTEAFF.

CDR3 nucleotide sequence: TGTGCCAGCAGGGACAGTTCCTATGGCTACACCTTC. Protein: CASRDSSYGYTF. The chain is built from TRBV28 and TRBJ1-2, with D perhaps matching TRBD1 (6 bases). Trimming shortened V by 6 bases and J by 4 bases, and 9 bases separated the two germline ends. Germline V gives CDR1 MDHEN, CDR2 SYDVKM. The CDR3 is 12 amino acids.

The rearrangement links TRBV5-6 to TRBJ1-1, with D uncertain. Germline loops: CDR1 SGHDT, CDR2 YYEEEE. CDR3 size: 15 residues. V was cut by 4 bases and J by 7 bases, with 20 bases left in between. This CDR3 is CASSPNWADNNEAFF. The DNA for the CDR3 is TGTGCCAGCAGCCCGAATTGGGCTGACAATAATGAAGCTTTCTTT.

The rearrangement uses TRBV7-2 and TRBJ2-3; TRBD2 agrees at 8 bases. Trimming cost V 3 bases and J 2 bases; bases outside gene matches: 4. The CDR3 extends over 15 amino acids. Germline CDR1 and CDR2: SGHTA and FQGNSA. CDR3 in amino acids: CASSFLAGPTDTQYF. DNA of the CDR3: TGTGCCAGCAGCTTCTTAGCGGGGCCCACAGATACGCAGTATTTT.

V usage is TRBV30 and J usage is TRBJ1-2; unclear D gene. This CDR3 has 13 residues. Germline lookup yields CDR1 GTSNPN and CDR2 SVGIG (reference sequence). Trimming took off 1 base at V and 4 bases at J, with 10 bases between the two ends. The CDR3 is CAWSGQNSYGYTF. CDR3 nucleotides: TGTGCCTGGAGTGGGCAGAACAGCTATGGCTACACCTTC.

This clone has only one observation. J is TRBJ1-4 and V is TRBV6-1, with D possibly being TRBD1 (6 bases). CDR1 is MNHNS and CDR2 is SASEGT in the germline V gene. V was clipped by 2 bases and J by 8 bases, with 15 bases between them. The CDR3 has 15 residues. The CDR3 loop is CASSELGRGGEKLFF. DNA of the CDR3: TGTGCCAGCAGTGAACTTGGCAGGGGTGGCGAAAAACTGTTTTTT.

The rearrangement uses TRBV19 and TRBJ1-1; possible D gene TRBD1, 5 bases. The V end lost 7 bases, the J end lost 4 bases, and 13 bases lay between the germline ends. The V gene's germline CDR1 is LNHDA and CDR2 SQIVND (reference sequence). The CDR3 has 13 residues. The DNA of the CDR3 is TGTGCCAGTACTAGGACAATGGGCACTGAAGCTTTCTTT. Its protein is CASTRTMGTEAFF.

CDR3 protein: CASSLVAGWGNQPQHF. DNA for the CDR3: TGTGCCAGCAGCTTAGTGGCAGGGTGGGGCAATCAGCCCCAGCATTTT. The V gene is TRBV7-2, the J gene TRBJ1-5; D perhaps matches TRBD1 (5 bases). The ends were cut back, 1 base at V and 2 bases at J, with 12 bases in the middle. This CDR3 contains 16 residues. Germline CDR1 and CDR2: SGHTA and FQGNSA.

This chain connects TRBV27 to TRBJ1-3; D unresolved. This CDR3 is built from 13 residues. Germline V gene sequence: CDR1 MNHEY, CDR2 SMNVEV (reference sequence). V was clipped by 0 bases and J by 4 bases, with 4 bases between them. The CDR3 nucleotides are TGTGCCAGCAGTTTATCGGGCGGAAACACCATATATTTT. Its protein product is CASSLSGGNTIYF.

The chain is built from TRBV10-3 and TRBJ1-4; 11 bases line up with TRBD1. The V gene end was trimmed by 2 bases and the J gene end by 7 bases; junction bases not matched to a gene: 18. The CDR3 is 20 amino acids. Germline values: CDR1 ENHRY, CDR2 SYGVKD. CDR3 nucleotide sequence: TGTGCCATCAGTGAGACCGACCCGCGCGGGACAGGGGGACGGAGTGAAAAACTGTTTTTT. Protein: CAISETDPRGTGGRSEKLFF.

The chain uses TRBV29-1 and TRBJ2-1, with D perhaps TRBD2 (6 bases). V was clipped by 3 bases and J by 1 base, with 13 bases between them. Per germline, CDR1 SQVTM and CDR2 ANQGSEA. The CDR3 is 15 amino acids. The CDR3 bases are TGCAGCGTTGATGGGGACTGGGGTTCCTACAATGAGCAGTTCTTC. Amino acid sequence: CSVDGDWGSYNEQFF.

This clone was seen a handful of times. This rearrangement joins TRBV23-1 to TRBJ1-1, with D possibly TRBD1 on 6 matching bases. TRBV23-1 is an ORF for which the function is uncertain. Trimming took 2 bases from V and 5 from J, leaving 18 bases between them. The CDR3 consists of 16 residues. The CDR3 region has the DNA TGCGCCAGCAGTCAACGGGCAGGGGAAGGAGGTACTGAAGCTTTCTTT. As protein: CASSQRAGEGGTEAFF.

The genes are TRBV7-2 and TRBJ2-1, with D possibly being TRBD1 (5 bases). Per germline, CDR1 SGHTA and CDR2 FQGNSA. This CDR3 region has 14 residues. Trimming removed 0 bases at V and 9 bases at J, with 12 bases between. Written as DNA, the CDR3 is TGTGCCAGCAGCTTAGCAGGGGTTAAGGTTGAGCAGTTCTTC. Translation gives CASSLAGVKVEQFF.

The chain carries TRBV21-1 and TRBJ2-7; TRBD2 was called by the table and not checked on the DNA. TRBV21-1 is assigned pseudogene status. The CDR3 covers 14 residues. The CDR3 nucleotides read TGTGCCAGCAGCCCCCGAGGAGAAAGGTACGAGCAGTACTTC. This codes for CASSPRGERYEQYF.

The J gene is TRBJ2-2, the V gene TRBV14; D is perhaps TRBD1 (6 bases). Germline V CDR1 and CDR2: SGHDN, FVKESK. The CDR3 is 15 residues long. V lost 0 bases and J lost 6, with 11 bases in between. In nucleotides, the CDR3 is TGTGCCAGCAGCCAAGATGGTCCAGGGGCCGGGGAGCTGTTTTTT. As protein: CASSQDGPGAGELFF.

This clone has only a few counts. The V and J genes are TRBV9 and TRBJ2-5; possibly TRBD1 for D (5 bases). This CDR3 is built from 13 residues. The germline CDR1 and CDR2 sequences are SGDLS and YYNGEE. Trimming pared 0 bases from V and 2 bases from J, leaving 5 bases between. The CDR3 nucleotides are TGTGCCAGCAGCGTAGAGGGGCAAGAGACCCAGTACTTC. Translation: CASSVEGQETQYF.

J is TRBJ1-1 and V is TRBV10-3; D might be TRBD1 (6 bases). CDR3 length equals 14 residues. In germline, CDR1 is ENHRY, CDR2 SYGVKD. The V and J ends lost 10 bases and 6 bases respectively, with 21 bases between them. The CDR3 spells CATLAGENFAEAFF. CDR3 in DNA: TGTGCCACCCTGGCAGGGGAAAACTTTGCTGAAGCTTTCTTT.

The V call is TRBV19, the J call TRBJ2-7, with TRBD1 matching 8 bases. Per germline, CDR1 LNHDA and CDR2 SQIVND (reference sequence). CDR3 length equals 16 residues. The J segment lost 2 bases and the V segment lost 5 bases, leaving 11 bases of the junction unmatched. CDR3 DNA sequence: TGTGCCAGTAGTCTTCTAACCAGGGGGCGACCCTACGAGCAGTACTTC. This translates into CASSLLTRGRPYEQYF.

The chain has TRBV2 and TRBJ1-2, with D possibly TRBD1 on 5 matching bases. Looked up from germline, CDR1 is SNHLY and CDR2 is FYNNEI. This CDR3 has 12 amino acids. V lost 6 bases and J lost 5, with 10 bases in between. CDR3 coding DNA: TGTGCCAGCAGCCAGACAGAATATGGCTACACCTTC. As protein: CASSQTEYGYTF.